This is a list of T cell receptor beta chains from one sample in a study of post-analysis software for immune sequencing data. TCRdb re-called the PCR reads with MiXCR, one entry per CDR3 protein. The table includes 820,000 or so distinct CDR3 sequences, roughly 58% detected once. The sequencing sample was made of blood. These receptors originate from a girl between 5 and 17 years old with multiple sclerosis. Each CDR3 is given with its conserved first and last residue. A D gene is named only where the DNA matches it firmly. Size is stated for part of the rows, as once, few or many counts, or as a class when the clone is expanded.

V	D	size	J	CDR3	DNA
TRBV7-9	.	.	TRBJ2-4	CASSFGQSGIQYF	TGTGCCAGCAGCTTTGGACAGTCGGGAATTCAGTACTTC
TRBV6-5	.	few	TRBJ2-6	CASSYWRASGANVLTF	TGTGCCAGCAGTTACTGGCGGGCTTCTGGGGCCAACGTCCTGACTTTC
TRBV2	.	.	TRBJ2-1	CASSGRINEQFF	TGTGCCAGCAGCGGACGGATCAATGAGCAGTTCTTC
TRBV20-1	.	few	TRBJ1-2	CSASGRRVQGRSYGYTF	TGCAGTGCTAGTGGTCGGCGTGTGCAGGGACGGTCCTATGGCTACACCTTC
TRBV10-3	.	few	TRBJ2-6	CAISDHFSGANVLTF	TGTGCCATCAGTGACCATTTCTCTGGGGCCAACGTCCTGACTTTC
TRBV20-1	.	.	TRBJ2-6	CSAREEAGANVLTF	TGCAGTGCTAGAGAAGAGGCTGGGGCCAACGTCCTGACTTTC
TRBV11-2	.	few	TRBJ2-5	CASSPIPGETQYF	TGTGCCAGCAGCCCTATCCCAGGGGAGACCCAGTACTTC
TRBV29-1	TRBD1	.	TRBJ2-1	CSGGQGNNEQFF	TGCAGCGGTGGACAGGGCAACAATGAGCAGTTCTTC
TRBV2	.	.	TRBJ2-5	CASRAQRYQETQYF	TGTGCCAGCAGAGCACAAAGGTACCAAGAGACCCAGTACTTC
TRBV7-9	TRBD1	.	TRBJ2-7	CASSPTRGLAVPYEQYF	TGTGCCAGCAGCCCAACTAGGGGGCTAGCTGTTCCCTACGAGCAGTACTTC
TRBV5-1	.	.	TRBJ1-1	CASRIVGGTEAFF	TGCGCCAGCAGGATAGTAGGCGGCACTGAAGCTTTCTTT
TRBV5-1	TRBD1	.	TRBJ1-2	CASSLTRQGMDGYTF	TGCGCCAGCAGCTTGACCCGACAGGGGATGGATGGCTACACCTTC
TRBV19	.	.	TRBJ2-5	CASSMYQETQYF	TGTGCCAGTAGTATGTACCAAGAGACCCAGTACTTC
TRBV5-1	.	.	TRBJ2-4	CASSAGGPKNIQYF	TGCGCCAGCAGCGCCGGGGGGCCCAAAAACATTCAGTACTTC
TRBV12-3/TRBV12-4	TRBD2	.	TRBJ2-3	CASSSGTSGGLSTDTQYF	TGTGCCAGCAGTTCCGGGACTAGCGGGGGGCTTAGCACAGATACGCAGTATTTT
TRBV10-3	.	.	TRBJ1-2	CAIRPGSRAYGYTF	TGTGCCATCAGGCCGGGTTCACGGGCCTACGGCTACACCTTC
TRBV5-1	.	.	TRBJ1-2	CASSLPANYGYTF	TGCGCCAGCAGCTTACCAGCTAACTATGGCTACACCTTC
TRBV6-1	TRBD2	.	TRBJ2-3	CASSEVVRGGRDTQYF	TGTGCCAGCAGTGAAGTAGTGCGGGGGGGCCGAGATACGCAGTATTTT
TRBV27	TRBD1	.	TRBJ2-7	CASSFRDRSSYEQYF	TGTGCCAGCAGTTTCCGGGACAGATCCTCCTACGAGCAGTACTTC
TRBV4-2	TRBD2	.	TRBJ2-1	CASSQNDAGGPNEQFF	TGTGCCAGCAGCCAAAACGACGCGGGGGGGCCAAATGAGCAGTTCTTC
TRBV29-1	TRBD1	.	TRBJ1-4	CSVEQGAGEKLFF	TGCAGCGTTGAGCAGGGGGCTGGTGAAAAACTGTTTTTT
TRBV20-1	TRBD2	.	TRBJ2-1	CSALAGGPADEQFF	TGCAGTGCATTAGCGGGAGGGCCCGCGGATGAGCAGTTCTTC
TRBV29-1	TRBD1	few	TRBJ2-7	CSGGQGFSDEQYF	TGCAGCGGCGGACAGGGCTTTTCTGACGAGCAGTACTTC
TRBV5-1	.	few	TRBJ2-1	CASSWATALSYNEQFF	TGCGCCAGCAGCTGGGCGACAGCCCTCTCCTACAATGAGCAGTTCTTC
TRBV6-6	.	.	TRBJ2-2	CASSYGAGELFF	TGTGCCAGCAGTTACGGGGCCGGGGAGCTGTTTTTT
TRBV5-1	.	few	TRBJ2-7	CASSFESPELYEQYF	TGCGCCAGCAGCTTCGAATCCCCGGAACTTTACGAGCAGTACTTC
TRBV20-1	.	.	TRBJ2-7	CSARDLGTSYEQYF	TGCAGTGCTAGAGATCTAGGGACAAGTTACGAGCAGTACTTC
TRBV5-1	TRBD2	.	TRBJ2-1	CASSLLLAGGQVEQFF	TGCGCCAGCAGCTTGCTACTAGCGGGGGGGCAGGTTGAGCAGTTCTTC
TRBV6-5	TRBD2	.	TRBJ2-7	CASRRESEQYF	TGTGCCAGCAGGCGGGAGTCCGAGCAGTACTTC
TRBV5-1	TRBD1	.	TRBJ2-4	CASSTGQLLSLNIQYF	TGCGCCAGCAGCACGGGACAGCTCCTCTCACTAAACATTCAGTACTTC
TRBV7-2	TRBD2	few	TRBJ2-3	CASSRRTSGYTDTQYF	TGTGCCAGCAGCCGGAGGACTAGCGGGTACACAGATACGCAGTATTTT